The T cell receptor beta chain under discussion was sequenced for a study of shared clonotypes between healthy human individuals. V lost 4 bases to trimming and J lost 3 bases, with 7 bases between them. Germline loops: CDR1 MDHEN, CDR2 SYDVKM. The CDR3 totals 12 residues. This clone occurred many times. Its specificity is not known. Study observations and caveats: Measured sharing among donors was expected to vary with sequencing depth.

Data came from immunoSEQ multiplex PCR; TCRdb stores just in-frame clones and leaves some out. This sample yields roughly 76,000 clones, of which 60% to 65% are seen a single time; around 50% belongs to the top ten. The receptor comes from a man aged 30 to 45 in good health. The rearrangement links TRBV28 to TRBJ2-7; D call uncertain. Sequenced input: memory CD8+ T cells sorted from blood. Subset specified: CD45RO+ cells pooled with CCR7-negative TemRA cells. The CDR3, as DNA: TGTGCCAGCAGTTATATGAACTACGAGCAGTACTTC. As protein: CASSYMNYEQYF.